Given below is one TCR beta chain in context. As yet, its antigen is unknown. Synthetic templates analogous to TCR were spiked into all PCRs individually. Sequenced by immunoSEQ multiplex PCR; TCRdb stores in-frame clones only, minus some. This sample has tens of thousands of clones, with about 90% found just once. The data were taken from a study of PD-L1 blockade in urothelial cancer. Study-level results: Below-median pretreatment blood TCR clonality predicted better survival.

The sample's time point: pretreatment peripheral blood. V lost 1 base and J lost 0; bases outside the gene matches: 5. Germline CDR1 and CDR2: MDHEN and SYDVKM. The CDR3 is 16 residues long. V usage is TRBV28 and J usage is TRBJ1-2, with 7 bases aligning to TRBD1. The source is a man in his sixties or seventies with urothelial cancer. The sequences come from PBMCs, collected around atezolizumab (anti-PD-L1) treatment. DNA of the CDR3: TGTGCCAGCAGTTTATCGGACAGGAGAGCTAACTATGGCTACACCTTC. Protein sequence: CASSLSDRRANYGYTF.